Reported below is one T cell receptor beta chain. Its target is not known. Through a sample-barcoded 5' primer and a J-beta primer mix, a second PCR was run for about 6 to 11 cycles. The authors tagged each cDNA molecule using a template-switch adaptor with 12 random nucleotides. TCRdb reprocessed the 5' RACE reads via MiXCR and lists one record per CDR3 protein. Of roughly 1.7 million distinct CDR3 sequences in the sample, roughly a third were seen once. Germline V gene sequence: CDR1 MNHEY, CDR2 SVGAGI. Deletions cut 5 bases from V and 0 bases from J, with 10 bases between. This CDR3 has 15 residues. This sample is drawn from a study of blood T cells in healthy people across ages. Aged about 6 to 95, donors were systemically healthy Caucasians from Russia. Study-level points and caveats: With unsorted PBMCs, a conclusive comparison of naive versus antigen-experienced cells was not possible.

This receptor was obtained from a woman aged 25-40 years in good health. The chain employs TRBV6-5 and TRBJ1-4, with a tentative D call TRBD1 (5 bases). The sequenced material came from blood. CDR3 nucleotide sequence: TGTGCCAGCAGTAGTGACAGTTCAACTAATGAAAAACTGTTTTTT. It specifies CASSSDSSTNEKLFF.